A selection of T cell receptor beta chains follows, all from one sample in a study of CD8 T cells in ankylosing spondylitis. TCRdb re-called the 5' RACE reads with MiXCR, one entry per CDR3 protein. The table shows around 340,000 distinct CDR3 sequences, with 20% to 25% occurring only once. The sequencing input was blood, either unsorted or a sorted T cell fraction (not recorded which). These receptors were taken from a male donor with ankylosing spondylitis or in good health (not recorded which). Each CDR3 is given with its conserved first and last residue. The order of the fields is D gene, J gene, clone size, V gene, CDR3 DNA, CDR3 protein. The D gene is left open where the match is weak. Some rows mark clone size as missing; the rest say once, few, many or name a class of expanded clone.

d_gene: -; j_gene: TRBJ1-5; abundance: -; v_gene: TRBV6-1; CDR3nt: TGTGCCAGCAGTGACGTCCGCGGCAATCAGCCCCAGCATTTT; CDR3aa: CASSDVRGNQPQHF
d_gene: -; j_gene: TRBJ2-7; abundance: few; v_gene: TRBV24-1; CDR3nt: TGTGCCACCAGTGATTTGTCGGCCGGCGAGCAGTACTTC; CDR3aa: CATSDLSAGEQYF
d_gene: -; j_gene: TRBJ2-7; abundance: few; v_gene: TRBV7-9; CDR3nt: TGTGCCAGCAGCTTAGACTTGGGGGACTACGAGCAGTACTTC; CDR3aa: CASSLDLGDYEQYF
d_gene: TRBD1; j_gene: TRBJ1-1; abundance: many; v_gene: TRBV5-4; CDR3nt: TGTGCCAGCAGCAGGACAGGGTTGATTATGAACACTGAAGCTTTCTTT; CDR3aa: CASSRTGLIMNTEAFF
d_gene: -; j_gene: TRBJ2-7; abundance: -; v_gene: TRBV12-3/TRBV12-4; CDR3nt: TGTGCCAGCAGTTTTGGACAGGAGCAGTACTTC; CDR3aa: CASSFGQEQYF
d_gene: TRBD2; j_gene: TRBJ2-2; abundance: few; v_gene: TRBV2; CDR3nt: TGTGCCAGCAGTCCCCGACTAGCGGGGGACACCGGGGAGCTGTTTTTT; CDR3aa: CASSPRLAGDTGELFF
d_gene: -; j_gene: TRBJ2-1; abundance: few; v_gene: TRBV10-1; CDR3nt: TGCGCCAGCAGTGATCCGTCATACAATGAGCAGTTCTTC; CDR3aa: CASSDPSYNEQFF
d_gene: -; j_gene: TRBJ2-7; abundance: few; v_gene: TRBV4-1; CDR3nt: TGCGCCAGCAGCCAACCCGGACAGAGATACGAGCAGTACTTC; CDR3aa: CASSQPGQRYEQYF
d_gene: TRBD2; j_gene: TRBJ2-3; abundance: -; v_gene: TRBV5-6; CDR3nt: TGTGCCAGCAGCTTGGCTGGCGGGGGAAGCACAGATACGCAGTATTTT; CDR3aa: CASSLAGGGSTDTQYF
d_gene: TRBD1; j_gene: TRBJ2-1; abundance: once; v_gene: TRBV7-2; CDR3nt: TGTGCCAGCAGCTGGACAGGGGATAACTCCTACAATGAGCAGTTCTTC; CDR3aa: CASSWTGDNSYNEQFF
d_gene: -; j_gene: TRBJ2-1; abundance: -; v_gene: TRBV30; CDR3nt: TGTGCCTGGAGTTTCAATGAGCAGTTCTTC; CDR3aa: CAWSFNEQFF
d_gene: -; j_gene: TRBJ2-4; abundance: -; v_gene: TRBV20-1; CDR3nt: TGCAGTGCTAGACAGACAGCCGGGGACTTCAAAAACATTCAGTACTTC; CDR3aa: CSARQTAGDFKNIQYF
d_gene: -; j_gene: TRBJ1-2; abundance: few; v_gene: TRBV12-5; CDR3nt: TGTGCTAGTGGTTTGGTACTAGGAGAGCGGGGCATCGGATATAACTATGGCTACACCTTC; CDR3aa: CASGLVLGERGIGYNYGYTF
d_gene: -; j_gene: TRBJ2-2; abundance: few; v_gene: TRBV6-5; CDR3nt: TGTGCCAGCAGTTACTCCCCAAATGGGATACGAGGGGAGCTGTTTTTT; CDR3aa: CASSYSPNGIRGELFF
d_gene: -; j_gene: TRBJ2-5; abundance: few; v_gene: TRBV2; CDR3nt: TGTGCCAGTGGATACGCTACAGACTCCAAAGAGACCCAGTACTTC; CDR3aa: CASGYATDSKETQYF
d_gene: -; j_gene: TRBJ2-7; abundance: few; v_gene: TRBV12-3/TRBV12-4; CDR3nt: TGTGCCAGCAGTAAGAACAGGGACGAGCAGTACTTC; CDR3aa: CASSKNRDEQYF
d_gene: -; j_gene: TRBJ2-5; abundance: -; v_gene: TRBV6-2/TRBV6-3; CDR3nt: TGTGCCAGCAGTTTTACGGGGAGAGGAGAGACCCAGTACTTC; CDR3aa: CASSFTGRGETQYF
d_gene: -; j_gene: TRBJ2-3; abundance: -; v_gene: TRBV9; CDR3nt: TGTGCCAGCAGCCCCGACGGGCTATCCACAGATACGCAGTATTTT; CDR3aa: CASSPDGLSTDTQYF
d_gene: TRBD2; j_gene: TRBJ2-7; abundance: few; v_gene: TRBV6-2/TRBV6-3; CDR3nt: TGTGCCAGCAGTTACTCGAAAGAGCGGGGGGACTACGAGCAGTACTTC; CDR3aa: CASSYSKERGDYEQYF
d_gene: -; j_gene: TRBJ2-4; abundance: few; v_gene: TRBV20-1; CDR3nt: TGCAGTGCCCCGGGTAAGGTGGACATTCAGTACTTC; CDR3aa: CSAPGKVDIQYF
d_gene: -; j_gene: TRBJ2-1; abundance: many; v_gene: TRBV12-3/TRBV12-4; CDR3nt: TGTGCCAGCAGTTTAAACGGTGAGCAGTTCTTC; CDR3aa: CASSLNGEQFF
d_gene: -; j_gene: TRBJ2-1; abundance: -; v_gene: TRBV12-3/TRBV12-4; CDR3nt: TGTGCCAGCAGTTTAGGCCCTCCAGGGGACAATGAGCAGTTCTTC; CDR3aa: CASSLGPPGDNEQFF
d_gene: -; j_gene: TRBJ2-3; abundance: few; v_gene: TRBV2; CDR3nt: TGTGCCAGCAGTGAGATTGGCGGAGATACGCAGTATTTT; CDR3aa: CASSEIGGDTQYF
d_gene: -; j_gene: TRBJ2-3; abundance: many; v_gene: TRBV12-3/TRBV12-4; CDR3nt: TGTGCCAGCAGTGACCTCCCGGCATATAGCACAGATACGCAGTATTTT; CDR3aa: CASSDLPAYSTDTQYF
d_gene: -; j_gene: TRBJ2-2; abundance: -; v_gene: TRBV29-1; CDR3nt: TGCAGCGTTGATGGGGGGTTTAACACCGGGGAGCTGTTTTTT; CDR3aa: CSVDGGFNTGELFF
d_gene: TRBD2; j_gene: TRBJ2-1; abundance: -; v_gene: TRBV24-1; CDR3nt: TGTGCCACCAGTGATCCCCTAGCGGCGACCTACAATGAGCAGTTCTTC; CDR3aa: CATSDPLAATYNEQFF
d_gene: TRBD2; j_gene: TRBJ2-3; abundance: -; v_gene: TRBV20-1; CDR3nt: TGCAGTGCTAATACGGGACTAGCGGGAGATACGCAGTATTTT; CDR3aa: CSANTGLAGDTQYF
d_gene: -; j_gene: TRBJ2-3; abundance: many; v_gene: TRBV12-3/TRBV12-4; CDR3nt: TGTGCCAGCAGCGGGGACACACTCACAGATACGCAGTATTTT; CDR3aa: CASSGDTLTDTQYF
d_gene: -; j_gene: TRBJ2-7; abundance: few; v_gene: TRBV20-1; CDR3nt: TGCAGTGCTAGAGATCCAGGGGAACCTTTTAGCGAGCAGTACTTC; CDR3aa: CSARDPGEPFSEQYF
d_gene: -; j_gene: TRBJ2-1; abundance: -; v_gene: TRBV27; CDR3nt: TGTGCCAGCAGTTTAGCATACCCTTACAATGAGCAGTTCTTC; CDR3aa: CASSLAYPYNEQFF
d_gene: TRBD1; j_gene: TRBJ2-5; abundance: -; v_gene: TRBV3-1; CDR3nt: TGTGCCAGCAGCCTGACAGGGTACGAGACCCAGTACTTC; CDR3aa: CASSLTGYETQYF
d_gene: -; j_gene: TRBJ2-7; abundance: few; v_gene: TRBV12-3/TRBV12-4; CDR3nt: TGTGCCAGCAGTTTAAGTTGGTCCGAGACAGGACTATACGAGCAGTACTTC; CDR3aa: CASSLSWSETGLYEQYF
d_gene: -; j_gene: TRBJ1-2; abundance: -; v_gene: TRBV6-5; CDR3nt: TGTGCCAGCAGTTACTTAGCAGGGATCAACTATGGCTACACCTTC; CDR3aa: CASSYLAGINYGYTF
d_gene: -; j_gene: TRBJ2-7; abundance: -; v_gene: TRBV29-1; CDR3nt: TGCAGCGTGATGCTCGCCAGGAGCTCCTACGAGCAGTACTTC; CDR3aa: CSVMLARSSYEQYF
d_gene: TRBD2; j_gene: TRBJ2-1; abundance: few; v_gene: TRBV20-1; CDR3nt: TGCAGTGCTAGAGATAGTGGTTTGGAGCGGGGGGCGCCATACAATGAGCAGTTCTTC; CDR3aa: CSARDSGLERGAPYNEQFF
d_gene: TRBD1; j_gene: TRBJ2-3; abundance: -; v_gene: TRBV6-1; CDR3nt: TGTGCCAGCAGCCGACAGGGCGGATTAGATACGCAGTATTTT; CDR3aa: CASSRQGGLDTQYF
d_gene: -; j_gene: TRBJ1-5; abundance: few; v_gene: TRBV28; CDR3nt: TGTGCCAGCAGTTTAGGGTCCGGGGGGATTCAGCCCCAGCATTTT; CDR3aa: CASSLGSGGIQPQHF
d_gene: -; j_gene: TRBJ2-3; abundance: -; v_gene: TRBV6-5; CDR3nt: TGTGCCAGCAGTTACTACCGGGGGGATACGCAGTATTTT; CDR3aa: CASSYYRGDTQYF
d_gene: -; j_gene: TRBJ2-1; abundance: -; v_gene: TRBV5-4; CDR3nt: TGTGCCAGCAGCTTGGCCTCCGCAGTCCTCGTCTTAAGCTCCTACAATGAGCAGTTCTTC; CDR3aa: CASSLASAVLVLSSYNEQFF
d_gene: TRBD1; j_gene: TRBJ2-7; abundance: -; v_gene: TRBV5-1; CDR3nt: TGCGCCAGCAGCTTGGCCGGGACAGGGTCCTCCTACGAGCAGTACTTC; CDR3aa: CASSLAGTGSSYEQYF
d_gene: TRBD1; j_gene: TRBJ1-1; abundance: -; v_gene: TRBV5-1; CDR3nt: TGCGCCAGCAGCCCCGGACAGGGGGCTGTGGACACTGAAGCTTTCTTT; CDR3aa: CASSPGQGAVDTEAFF
d_gene: -; j_gene: TRBJ2-1; abundance: few; v_gene: TRBV11-2; CDR3nt: TGTGCCAGCAGCTTAGATGGCGACAGGGAGCAGTTCTTC; CDR3aa: CASSLDGDREQFF
d_gene: -; j_gene: TRBJ2-5; abundance: -; v_gene: TRBV7-9; CDR3nt: TGTGCCAGCAGCTTACAACTAGCTGAACAAGAGACCCAGTACTTC; CDR3aa: CASSLQLAEQETQYF
d_gene: TRBD2; j_gene: TRBJ2-5; abundance: few; v_gene: TRBV20-1; CDR3nt: TGCAGTGCGGACTGGACTAGCACAGAGACCCAGTACTTC; CDR3aa: CSADWTSTETQYF
d_gene: -; j_gene: TRBJ2-7; abundance: -; v_gene: TRBV20-1; CDR3nt: TGCAGTGCTACTACAGGCGCCTACGAGCAGTACTTC; CDR3aa: CSATTGAYEQYF
d_gene: TRBD2; j_gene: TRBJ2-7; abundance: few; v_gene: TRBV4-2; CDR3nt: TGTGCCAGCAGCCTCTCTAGCGGGGGGGGGTACGAGCAGTACTTC; CDR3aa: CASSLSSGGGYEQYF
d_gene: -; j_gene: TRBJ2-3; abundance: few; v_gene: TRBV10-3; CDR3nt: TGTGCCATCAGTGAGTCAGGGGACAGCACAGATACGCAGTATTTT; CDR3aa: CAISESGDSTDTQYF
d_gene: TRBD1; j_gene: TRBJ2-6; abundance: -; v_gene: TRBV7-3; CDR3nt: TGTGCCATCAGGCTCTCGGGACAGATGATACTCTCTGGGGCCAACGTCCTGACTTTC; CDR3aa: CAIRLSGQMILSGANVLTF
d_gene: -; j_gene: TRBJ1-4; abundance: once; v_gene: TRBV11-2; CDR3nt: TGTGCCAGCAGCCCCGGACAGCTTCCAAATGAAAAACTGTTTTTT; CDR3aa: CASSPGQLPNEKLFF
d_gene: -; j_gene: TRBJ1-1; abundance: -; v_gene: TRBV7-9; CDR3nt: TGTGCCAGCAGCCCCGGGCCAGAAAAAGAAGCTTTCTTT; CDR3aa: CASSPGPEKEAFF